The clone carrying this TCR beta chain has more than one count but fewer than ten. The antigen remains undetermined. Germline V gene sequence: CDR1 LNHNV, CDR2 YYDKDF (reference sequence). The CDR3 consists of 15 residues. V gave up 1 base and J gave up 5 bases, with 15 bases separating them. This record comes from a study of identical twins. Overall study results and limits: Out-of-frame beta sequences exhibited a weaker degree of excess twin sharing. Donors were not followed over many years; analysis was cross-sectional. Shared out-of-frame alpha sequences (those common to twins) showed excess low generation probability.

TCRdb processed the 5' RACE reads anew with MiXCR; each CDR3 protein has one entry. The sample includes 1.5 million to 2 million distinct CDR3 sequences, around 29% of them seen just once. The chain uses TRBV15 and TRBJ2-7; D may be TRBD1 (6 bases). This TCR was recovered from a newborn girl in good health. Sequenced input: cord blood. CDR3 region: CATSRVLQGNNEQYF. The CDR3 DNA reads TGTGCCACCAGCAGAGTCTTACAGGGAAACAACGAGCAGTACTTC. The full variable domain, in which reference TRBV15 and TRBJ2-7 provide the parts outside the CDR3, is DAMVIQNPRYQVTQFGKPVTLSCSQTLNHNVMYWYQQKSSQAPKLLFHYYDKDFNNEADTPDNFQSRRPNTSFCFLDIRSPGLGDTAMYLCATSRVLQGNNEQYFGPGTRLTVT.